A selection of T cell receptor beta chains follows, all from one sample in a study of T cells after yellow fever vaccination. MiXCR, run by TCRdb on the 5' RACE reads, gives a single entry per CDR3 protein. The sample yields hundreds of thousands of distinct CDR3 sequences, under 7.5% seen once. Material: PBMCs, obtained 5 days after the yellow fever booster vaccination. These TCRs come from a man aged 30 to 39 who received the YFV17D yellow fever vaccine. Both conserved end residues are part of each CDR3. The D gene is left open where the match is weak. Clone size is given for some rows only: seen once, a few or many times, or a class if the clone is expanded.

V: TRBV9; size: many; J: TRBJ1-3; D: -; DNA: TGTGCCAGCAGCCCAGAGGGCGGCAACTCTGGAAACACCATATATTTT; CDR3: CASSPEGGNSGNTIYF
V: TRBV29-1; size: many; J: TRBJ2-7; D: -; DNA: TGCAGCGCGGTTGGCGGCCCCTACGAGCAGTACTTC; CDR3: CSAVGGPYEQYF
V: TRBV6-1; size: many; J: TRBJ2-7; D: -; DNA: TGTGCCAGCACCTCCCCGGGTTTGAACGAGCAGTACTTC; CDR3: CASTSPGLNEQYF
V: TRBV7-9; size: many; J: TRBJ2-5; D: -; DNA: TGTGCCAGCAGCTATAGACTCTATAACCAAGAGACCCAGTACTTC; CDR3: CASSYRLYNQETQYF
V: TRBV20-1; size: -; J: TRBJ2-3; D: TRBD2; DNA: TGCAGTGCTAGGACCGGGACTAGCATAGGTGGGGATACGCAGTATTTT; CDR3: CSARTGTSIGGDTQYF
V: TRBV28; size: few; J: TRBJ2-1; D: -; DNA: TGTGCCAGCCACGACCCCCGTGGCTCCTACAATGAGCAGTTCTTC; CDR3: CASHDPRGSYNEQFF
V: TRBV11-2; size: many; J: TRBJ2-3; D: -; DNA: TGTGCCAGCAGCTCCGGATCCCTAAGAGATACGCAGTATTTT; CDR3: CASSSGSLRDTQYF
V: TRBV21-1; size: -; J: TRBJ1-1; D: -; DNA: TGTGCCAGCAGCAAAGGACAGGGAAGGAACACTGAAGCTTTCTTT; CDR3: CASSKGQGRNTEAFF
V: TRBV29-1; size: many; J: TRBJ2-1; D: -; DNA: TGCAGCGTTGAGATATGCTACAATGAGCAGTTCTTC; CDR3: CSVEICYNEQFF
V: TRBV20-1; size: once; J: TRBJ1-2; D: -; DNA: TGCAGTGCGAGAACGGGACCGTACAGTGGCTACACCTTC; CDR3: CSARTGPYSGYTF
V: TRBV7-9; size: many; J: TRBJ2-2; D: -; DNA: TGTGCCAGCAGCCAATTAAACACCGGGGAGCTGTTTTTT; CDR3: CASSQLNTGELFF
V: TRBV12-3/TRBV12-4; size: -; J: TRBJ2-3; D: TRBD1; DNA: TGTGCCAGCAGTTTCCGGGGGGACAGGGTGTCACTAGCCTCCCCCACAGATACGCAGTATTTT; CDR3: CASSFRGDRVSLASPTDTQYF
V: TRBV7-6; size: -; J: TRBJ2-2; D: -; DNA: TGTGCCAGCAGCTCTCCCCGCCGGGGATTCACCGGGGAGCTGTTTTTT; CDR3: CASSSPRRGFTGELFF
V: TRBV11-2; size: few; J: TRBJ2-5; D: TRBD2; DNA: TGTGCCAGCAGCTTGTCACCCCCGGGGCTAGCGGGAGGGATTCAAGAGACCCAGTACTTC; CDR3: CASSLSPPGLAGGIQETQYF
V: TRBV7-9; size: few; J: TRBJ1-2; D: -; DNA: TGTGCCAGCAGCTTAGATCACGCAGGGGAAGATCGTGGCTACACCTTC; CDR3: CASSLDHAGEDRGYTF
V: TRBV20-1; size: -; J: TRBJ2-1; D: -; DNA: TGCAGTGCGAGACATGAGCAGTTCTTC; CDR3: CSARHEQFF
V: TRBV12-3/TRBV12-4; size: -; J: TRBJ2-7; D: TRBD1; DNA: TGTGCCAGCAGAGACGGGACAGACCACTCCTACGAGCAGTACTTC; CDR3: CASRDGTDHSYEQYF
V: TRBV4-3; size: -; J: TRBJ1-5; D: -; DNA: TGCGCCAGCAGCCAAGCTGTCGGGGGACGGAACCAGCCCCAGCATTTT; CDR3: CASSQAVGGRNQPQHF
V: TRBV9; size: few; J: TRBJ2-7; D: TRBD2; DNA: TGTGCCAGCAGCCCTAGTCGGTTGGACGGGAGGTCCTACGAGCAGTACTTC; CDR3: CASSPSRLDGRSYEQYF
V: TRBV5-1; size: many; J: TRBJ1-4; D: -; DNA: TGCGCCAGCAGCACGGGTGGAGGAAGAGAAAAACTGTTTTTT; CDR3: CASSTGGGREKLFF
V: TRBV6-2/TRBV6-3; size: few; J: TRBJ2-2; D: -; DNA: TGTGCCAGCAGGGATACGGGAGAGGCTACCGGGGAGCTGTTTTTT; CDR3: CASRDTGEATGELFF
V: TRBV7-2; size: many; J: TRBJ2-7; D: TRBD1; DNA: TGTGCCAGCAGCTTGACAGGGGGCCGAATCGAGCAGTACTTC; CDR3: CASSLTGGRIEQYF
V: TRBV20-1; size: -; J: TRBJ2-5; D: -; DNA: TGCAGTGCTAGCGCCCCGGACACCAAACAAGAGACCCAGTACTTC; CDR3: CSASAPDTKQETQYF
V: TRBV7-4; size: many; J: TRBJ2-5; D: -; DNA: TGTGCCAGCACCCTCAGAGGGGGGACCCAAGAGACCCAGTACTTC; CDR3: CASTLRGGTQETQYF
V: TRBV19; size: many; J: TRBJ2-7; D: TRBD1; DNA: TGTGCCAGTAGTAGGACCGGGACAGGGACCGAGCAGTACTTC; CDR3: CASSRTGTGTEQYF
V: TRBV29-1; size: many; J: TRBJ2-7; D: TRBD2; DNA: TGCAGCGTTGGTGTACTAGCGGGAGTAAAGTTGGCCTACGAGCAGTACTTC; CDR3: CSVGVLAGVKLAYEQYF
V: TRBV12-3/TRBV12-4; size: many; J: TRBJ2-7; D: TRBD1; DNA: TGTGCCAGCAGTGACAGGGGGTACCACGAGCAGTACTTC; CDR3: CASSDRGYHEQYF
V: TRBV5-6; size: few; J: TRBJ1-2; D: -; DNA: TGTGCCAGCAGGGCCCGGGGACCGGGACTCTATGGCTACACCTTC; CDR3: CASRARGPGLYGYTF
V: TRBV5-1; size: -; J: TRBJ2-2; D: -; DNA: TGCGCCAGCAGCTTCCCGACGAACACCGGGGAGCTGTTTTTT; CDR3: CASSFPTNTGELFF
V: TRBV29-1; size: many; J: TRBJ2-1; D: -; DNA: TGCAGCGTTGACTCGGCGGAAAGCTCCTACAATGAGCAGTTCTTC; CDR3: CSVDSAESSYNEQFF
V: TRBV7-2; size: -; J: TRBJ2-5; D: TRBD2; DNA: TGTGCCAGCAGCTTCGAAAGACTAGCGGGACCCCGCGAGTCCCAGTACTTC; CDR3: CASSFERLAGPRESQYF
V: TRBV7-2; size: many; J: TRBJ2-5; D: -; DNA: TGTGCCAGCAGCGATCAAATCTCGGGACGTGGGTACTTC; CDR3: CASSDQISGRGYF